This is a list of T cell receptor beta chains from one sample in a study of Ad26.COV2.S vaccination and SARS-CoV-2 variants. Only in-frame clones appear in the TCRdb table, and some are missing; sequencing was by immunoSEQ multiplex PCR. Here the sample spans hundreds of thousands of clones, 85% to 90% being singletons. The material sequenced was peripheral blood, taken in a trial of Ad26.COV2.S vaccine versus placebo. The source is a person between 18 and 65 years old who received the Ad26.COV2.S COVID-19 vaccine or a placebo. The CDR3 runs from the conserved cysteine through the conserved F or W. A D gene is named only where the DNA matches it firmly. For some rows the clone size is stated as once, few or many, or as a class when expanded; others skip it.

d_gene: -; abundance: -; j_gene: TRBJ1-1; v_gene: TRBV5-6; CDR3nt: TGTGCCAGCAGCTTGGCCGGGGGATTGAACACTGAAGCTTTCTTT; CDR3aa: CASSLAGGLNTEAFF
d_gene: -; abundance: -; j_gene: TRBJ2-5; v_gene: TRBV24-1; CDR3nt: TGTGCCACCAGTGATGCTAACAGCCAAGAGACCCAGTACTTC; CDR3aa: CATSDANSQETQYF
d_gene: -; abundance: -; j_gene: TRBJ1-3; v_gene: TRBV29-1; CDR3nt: TGCAGCGCCCGCGGGTGGGGAAACACCATATATTTT; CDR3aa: CSARGWGNTIYF
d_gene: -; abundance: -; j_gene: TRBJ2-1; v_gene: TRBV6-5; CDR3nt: TGTGCCAGCAGTTACTCGATAGGGACCAGCCACAATGAGCAGTTCTTC; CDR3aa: CASSYSIGTSHNEQFF
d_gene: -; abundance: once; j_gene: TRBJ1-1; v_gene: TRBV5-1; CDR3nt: TGCGCCAGCAGCTCCCACGGCGGGGGAACTGAAGCTTTCTTT; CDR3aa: CASSSHGGGTEAFF
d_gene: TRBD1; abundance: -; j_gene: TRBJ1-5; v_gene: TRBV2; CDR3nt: TGTGCCAGCAGTGATCCGACAGGGATTAGCAATCAGCCCCAGCATTTT; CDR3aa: CASSDPTGISNQPQHF
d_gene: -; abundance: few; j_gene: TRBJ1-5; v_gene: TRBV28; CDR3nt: TGTGCCAGCAAGGGAAATCAGCCCCAGCATTTT; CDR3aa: CASKGNQPQHF
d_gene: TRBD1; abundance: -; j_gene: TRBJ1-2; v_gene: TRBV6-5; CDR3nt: TGTGCCAGCAGTAAGCACCCGGGACAGGTTAATGGCTACACCTTC; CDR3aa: CASSKHPGQVNGYTF
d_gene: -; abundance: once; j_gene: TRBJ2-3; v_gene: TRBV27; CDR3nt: TGTGCCAGCAGCCCCATAGGTGGGGATACGCAGTATTTT; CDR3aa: CASSPIGGDTQYF
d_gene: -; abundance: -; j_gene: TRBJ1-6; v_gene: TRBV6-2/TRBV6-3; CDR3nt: TGTGCCAGCAGTTACTCGGAGGGCTCCTATAATTCACCCCTCCACTTT; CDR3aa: CASSYSEGSYNSPLHF
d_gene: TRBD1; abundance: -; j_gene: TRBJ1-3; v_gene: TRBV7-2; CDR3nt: TGTGCCAGCAGTTCGACAGGGACCTCTGGAAACACCATATATTTT; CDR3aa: CASSSTGTSGNTIYF